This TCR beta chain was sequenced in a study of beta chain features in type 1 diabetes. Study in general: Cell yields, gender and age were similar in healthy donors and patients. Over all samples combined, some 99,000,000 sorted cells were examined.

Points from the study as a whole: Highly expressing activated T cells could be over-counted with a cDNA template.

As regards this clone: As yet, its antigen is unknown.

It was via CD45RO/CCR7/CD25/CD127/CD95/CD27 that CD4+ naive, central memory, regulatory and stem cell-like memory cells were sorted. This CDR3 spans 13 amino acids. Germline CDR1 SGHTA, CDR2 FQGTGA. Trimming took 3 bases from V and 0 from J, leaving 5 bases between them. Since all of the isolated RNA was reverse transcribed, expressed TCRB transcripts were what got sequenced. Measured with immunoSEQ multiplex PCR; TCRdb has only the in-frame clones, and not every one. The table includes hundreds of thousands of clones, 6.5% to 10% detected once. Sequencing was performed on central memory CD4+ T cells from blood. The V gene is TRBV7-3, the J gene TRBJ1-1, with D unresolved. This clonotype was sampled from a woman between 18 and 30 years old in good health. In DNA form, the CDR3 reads TGTGCCAGCAGCTTCAAGGTGAACACTGAAGCTTTCTTT. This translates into CASSFKVNTEAFF.